This T cell receptor beta chain is from a study of T cell repertoires in cytomegalovirus infection. Study-level background: Carrying CMV and the relevant HLA type showed in public TCR beta signatures.

Using its own MiXCR run on the reads, TCRdb lists one record per CDR3 protein. The profile shows 75,000 to 100,000 distinct CDR3 sequences, around half of them singletons. Study-level results: HLA-C-restricted TCR beta clonotypes specific for CMV led the ex vivo response. Individuals carrying CMV plus the relevant HLA were identified by cumulative frequency of public TCR beta families.

As concerns this clonotype: Its antigen is still unknown.

Trimming removed 3 bases from V and 7 bases from J, with 13 bases in between. Germline V CDR1 and CDR2: SGHAT, FQDESV (reference sequence). The CDR3 extends over 13 amino acids. The chain carries TRBV11-1 and TRBJ2-7, with D possibly called TRBD1 or TRBD2 (5 bases each). The clonotype originates from a human donor in good health (CMV status not recorded). Some clones in this sample may be carry-over from other donors' samples. The sequencing used CD8+ T cells from cultured PBMCs, collected from culture after CMV antigen stimulation. Written as DNA, the CDR3 is TGTGCCAGCAGCTTGGGGGAGTCGGTAGAGCAGTACTTC. Its translation is CASSLGESVEQYF.